This T cell receptor beta chain comes out of a study of CD8 T cells in Susac syndrome. This clonotype has only one observation. V lost 4 bases, J lost 4 bases, and 8 bases lay in between. The CDR3 loop spans 12 amino acids. Germline V gives CDR1 SQVTM, CDR2 ANQGSEA. Reverse transcription of about 0.5 to 1 ug RNA was carried out with random hexamers. Amplification of TCR beta CDR3 used immunoSEQ multiplex PCR across 54 Vbeta and 13 Jbeta. MiXCR was run by TCRdb on the immunoSEQ multiplex PCR reads, yielding one entry per CDR3 protein. The profile covers approximately 190,000 distinct CDR3 sequences, with approximately 96% appearing a single time and approximately 0.1% taken by the ten largest.

Sample: CD4+ T cells from PBMCs. The J gene is TRBJ1-3, the V gene TRBV29-1; D is unclear. This receptor was obtained from a human donor with Susac syndrome. The CDR3 sequence is CSVVTGGNTIYF. CDR3 coding DNA: TGCAGCGTTGTTACGGGAGGAAACACCATATATTTT. Drawing the rest from reference TRBV29-1 and TRBJ1-3, the complete variable domain is SAVISQKPSRDICQRGTSLTIQCQVDSQVTMMFWYRQQPGQSLTLIATANQGSEATYESGFVIDKFPISRPNLTFSTLTVSNMSPEDSSIYLCSVVTGGNTIYFGEGSWLTVV.